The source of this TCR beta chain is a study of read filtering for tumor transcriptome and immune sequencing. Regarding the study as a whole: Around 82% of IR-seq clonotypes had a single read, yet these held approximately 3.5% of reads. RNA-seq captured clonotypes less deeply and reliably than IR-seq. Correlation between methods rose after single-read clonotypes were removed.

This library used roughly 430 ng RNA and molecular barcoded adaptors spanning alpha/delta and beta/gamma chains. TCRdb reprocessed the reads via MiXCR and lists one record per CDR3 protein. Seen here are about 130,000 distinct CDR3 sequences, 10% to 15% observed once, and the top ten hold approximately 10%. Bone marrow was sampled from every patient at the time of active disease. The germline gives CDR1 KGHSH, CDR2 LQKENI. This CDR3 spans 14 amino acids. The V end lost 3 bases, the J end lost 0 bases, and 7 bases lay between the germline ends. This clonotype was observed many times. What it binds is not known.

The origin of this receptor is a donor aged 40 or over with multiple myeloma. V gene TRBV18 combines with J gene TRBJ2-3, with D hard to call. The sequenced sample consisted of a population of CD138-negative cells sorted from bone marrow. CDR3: CASSPPTSTDTQYF. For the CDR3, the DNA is TGTGCCAGCTCACCCCCTACTAGCACAGATACGCAGTATTTT.